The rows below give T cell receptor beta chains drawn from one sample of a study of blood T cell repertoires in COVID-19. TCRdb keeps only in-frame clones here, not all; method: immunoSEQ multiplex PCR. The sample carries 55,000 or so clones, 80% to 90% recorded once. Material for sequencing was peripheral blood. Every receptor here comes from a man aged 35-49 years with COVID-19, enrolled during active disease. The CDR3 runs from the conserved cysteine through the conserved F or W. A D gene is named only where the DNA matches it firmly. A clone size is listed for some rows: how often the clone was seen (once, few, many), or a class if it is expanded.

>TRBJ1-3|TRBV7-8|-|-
TGTGCCAGCAGCGGACAGTCGAACACCATATATTTT
CASSGQSNTIYF
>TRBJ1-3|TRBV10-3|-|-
TGTGCCATCCTGTCCGTCGGTGGAAACACCATATATTTT
CAILSVGGNTIYF
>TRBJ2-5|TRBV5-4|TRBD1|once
TGTGCCAGCAGCTCAGGACAGGGACAAGAGACCCAGTACTTC
CASSSGQGQETQYF
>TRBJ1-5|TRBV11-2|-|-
TGTGCCAGCAGCTTACTGGGCAGCAGCAATCAGCCCCAGCATTTT
CASSLLGSSNQPQHF
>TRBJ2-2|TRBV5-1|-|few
TGCGCCAGCACCCCCGGGGGGCCAATTAACACCGGGGAGCTGTTTTTT
CASTPGGPINTGELFF
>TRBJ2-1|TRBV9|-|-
TGTGCCAGCAGCGTAGACCCAAACAGGGTTCTCTACAATGAGCAGTTCTTC
CASSVDPNRVLYNEQFF
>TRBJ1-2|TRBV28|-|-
TGTGCCAGCATCTCAGGGGCAGGTGGCTACACCTTC
CASISGAGGYTF
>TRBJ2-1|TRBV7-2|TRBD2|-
TGTGCCAGCAGCTGGTTTTCCGGGACTAGCGCCAATGAGCAGTTCTTC
CASSWFSGTSANEQFF
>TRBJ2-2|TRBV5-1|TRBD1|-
TGCGCCAGCACTTCCCAGATCCCGGGACAGCTCACCGGGGAGCTGTTTTTT
CASTSQIPGQLTGELFF
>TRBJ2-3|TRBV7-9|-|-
TGTGCCAGCAGCTTAGCAGCGGGAGATACGCAGTATTTT
CASSLAAGDTQYF
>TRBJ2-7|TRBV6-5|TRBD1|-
TGTGCCAGCACCCTTACCGGGACAGGGGGCTTCGAGCAGTACTTC
CASTLTGTGGFEQYF
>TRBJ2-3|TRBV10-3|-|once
TGTGCCATCAGTGCTCGGGACACAGATACGCAGTATTTT
CAISARDTDTQYF
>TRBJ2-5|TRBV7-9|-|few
TGTGCCAGCAGCTTAGCGGAATTACGGGAGCGCCCAGAGACCCAGTACTTC
CASSLAELRERPETQYF
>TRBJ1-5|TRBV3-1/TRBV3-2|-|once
TGTGCCAGCAGCTTCCCAAATCAGCCCCAGCATTTT
CASSFPNQPQHF
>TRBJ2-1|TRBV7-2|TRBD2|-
TGTGCCAGCAGCTTAAGCGGGGGACCCAATGAGCAGTTCTTC
CASSLSGGPNEQFF
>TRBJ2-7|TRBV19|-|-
TGTGCCACCCCTCGCGGGACAGCTAACTACGAGCAGTACTTC
CATPRGTANYEQYF
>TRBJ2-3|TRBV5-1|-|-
TGCGCCAGCAGCGGGGTCCAGCAGGGTACGCAGTATTTT
CASSGVQQGTQYF
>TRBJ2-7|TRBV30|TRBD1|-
TGTGCCTGGGACCTGGGGACAGGGGTCTACGAGCAGTACTTC
CAWDLGTGVYEQYF
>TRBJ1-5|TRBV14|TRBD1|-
TGTGCCAGCAGCCAAGGTACCACAGGGGATAGCAATCAGCCCCAGCATTTT
CASSQGTTGDSNQPQHF
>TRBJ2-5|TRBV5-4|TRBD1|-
TGTGCCAGCAGCATGACAGGGAGACAAGAGACCCAGTACTTC
CASSMTGRQETQYF
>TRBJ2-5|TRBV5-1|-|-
TGCGCCAGCAGCTTGGATTCTGCAGGGTGGGAGACCCAGTACTTC
CASSLDSAGWETQYF
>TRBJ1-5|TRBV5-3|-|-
TGTGCCAGACATTCGGGAGGGGTGGGCGATCAGCCCCAGCATTTT
CARHSGGVGDQPQHF
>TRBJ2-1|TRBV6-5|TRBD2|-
TGTGCCAGCAGTCGGACTAGCGGGGTTCTGGGGGAGCAGTTCTTC
CASSRTSGVLGEQFF